This T cell receptor (beta chain) was found in a study of T cells in women clearing cervical HPV infection. The wider study: Case blood was drawn a median approximately 160 days after lesion detection.

Details on this clone: Other DNA sequences in the sample encode the same CDR3.

Genomic DNA, averaging around 1,200 ng per sample, yielded TCR beta CDR3 via immunoSEQ. The repertoire was sequenced with immunoSEQ multiplex PCR; TCRdb's copy has only in-frame clones and lacks some. This sample's clone table lists about 25,000 clones. The sample taken for sequencing was blood buffy coat. The sequence derives from a woman between 18 and 70 years old with a cervical HPV16 infection that either progressed to CIN3+ or cleared (not recorded which).

CDR3 in amino acids: CASSLAVREKETAFF. Partial CDR3 DNA: TGTGCCAGCAGCTTAGCGGTCAGGGAGAAAGAGACC. The genes are TRBV7-6 and TRBJ1-1, with D tentatively TRBD1 (5 bases). The sequenced fragment ends 3 residues before the CDR3 boundary, so the rest is inferred from the germline J gene. CDR3 length equals 15 residues. Germline V lookup: CDR1 SGHVS, CDR2 FNYEAQ.